The 20 T cell receptor beta chains below all came from one sample that was sequenced in a study of cytomegalovirus exposure and HLA in healthy donors. Libraries were prepared by immunoSEQ multiplex PCR; TCRdb keeps only in-frame clonotypes and omits some of them. The sample holds about 200,000 clones, roughly 91% seen once. The source material was PBMCs. These receptors came from a woman younger than 30 in good health and CMV-seropositive.

The chain combines TRBV7-8 with TRBJ2-7; D unclear. V was shortened by 3 bases and J by 3 bases, with 9 bases between the two germline ends. The length of the CDR3 is 13 residues. From germline, CDR1 is SGHVS and CDR2 FQNEAQ. Here the CDR3 DNA reads TGTGCCAGCAGCTTCGGTCTTGGCTACGAGCAGTACTTC. Translation: CASSFGLGYEQYF.

The chain recombines TRBV11-2 with TRBJ2-7; possibly TRBD1 for D (6 bases). CDR3 length: 16 amino acids. Germline CDR1 reads SGHAT; CDR2 reads FQNNGV. The V end lost 3 bases, the J end lost 2 bases, and 17 bases lay between the germline ends. The CDR3 nucleotides are TGTGCCAGCAGCTTGAGGGGAGACAGGACCGCCTACGAGCAGTACTTC. Encoded protein: CASSLRGDRTAYEQYF. The whole variable domain, filled in from reference TRBV11-2 and TRBJ2-7, reads EAGVAQSPRYKIIEKRQSVAFWCNPISGHATLYWYQQILGQGPKLLIQFQNNGVVDDSQLPKDRFSAERLKGVDSTLKIQPAKLEDSAVYLCASSLRGDRTAYEQYFGPGTRLTVT.

The rearrangement links TRBV19 to TRBJ2-5; 8 nucleotides agree with TRBD2. Unmatched junction bases numbered 5, after V lost 3 bases and J lost 2 bases. The CDR3 is 15 residues long. CDR1 and CDR2 (germline): LNHDA, SQIVND (reference sequence). Here the CDR3 DNA reads TGTGCCAGTAGTATGTTAGCGGGGTTACAAGAGACCCAGTACTTC. Translated: CASSMLAGLQETQYF.

The V gene is TRBV29-1, the J gene TRBJ1-1, with 10 bases identical to TRBD1. The germline V gene encodes CDR1 SQVTM and CDR2 ANQGSEA. V shed 2 bases, J shed 4 bases, and the junction held 7 bases outside the gene matches. The CDR3 consists of 15 residues. The CDR3 reads CSVERDRGFSTEAFF. DNA of the CDR3: TGCAGCGTTGAAAGGGACAGGGGTTTCAGCACTGAAGCTTTCTTT.

V and J are TRBV30 and TRBJ1-2, with a possible D match to TRBD1 (6 bases). The V and J ends lost 5 bases and 4 bases respectively, with 20 bases between them. Germline CDR1 and CDR2: GTSNPN and SVGIG (reference sequence). This CDR3 comprises 15 residues. The CDR3 loop reads CAWGAGGPATYGYTF. The CDR3 nucleotides are TGTGCCTGGGGGGCGGGGGGCCCGGCTACCTATGGCTACACCTTC.

The chain recombines TRBV19 with TRBJ1-2; D perhaps matches TRBD1 (5 bases). V dropped 1 base and J dropped 3 bases, with 6 bases sitting between them. CDR1 and CDR2 from the germline V gene are LNHDA and SQIVND (reference sequence). CDR3 length: 13 residues. CDR3 residues: CASSIAGYYGYTF. The CDR3 DNA is TGTGCCAGTAGTATAGCAGGGTACTATGGCTACACCTTC.

The sample holds many counts of this clone. The CDR3 reads CASSHTRSEAFF. The CDR3 nucleotides read TGTGCCAGCAGCCATACTAGGTCTGAAGCTTTCTTT. This chain uses TRBV14 with TRBJ1-1; D remains ambiguous. The V end lost 3 bases, the J end lost 6 bases, and 8 bases lay between the germline ends. The germline V gene has CDR1 SGHDN and CDR2 FVKESK. The CDR3 runs to 12 residues.

V is TRBV19 and J is TRBJ2-7; the match to TRBD1 covers 8 bases. Germline lookup yields CDR1 LNHDA and CDR2 SQIVND (reference sequence). The CDR3 runs to 15 residues. V dropped 6 bases and J dropped 5; count of bases not matched to a gene: 12. This chain's CDR3 is CASSLDRTGWDEQYF. The CDR3 DNA follows: TGTGCCAGTAGCCTGGACCGGACAGGGTGGGACGAGCAGTACTTC.

The V call is TRBV6-1, the J call TRBJ1-1; D gene ambiguous. Germline CDR1 is MNHNS and CDR2 is SASEGT. This CDR3 contains 15 residues. V was pared by 7 bases and J by 3 bases, with 18 bases between. In DNA form, the CDR3 reads TGTGCCAGCACCAGGTCGGATTTTCTGTACACTGAAGCTTTCTTT. Its translation: CASTRSDFLYTEAFF.

This chain joins TRBV11-2 and TRBJ2-5; 10 positions match TRBD1. J gave up 5 bases and V 3 bases, and 9 bases lay outside the gene matches. CDR3 length equals 16 residues. Germline-derived CDR1 and CDR2 are SGHAT and FQNNGV. The CDR3, as DNA: TGTGCCAGCAGCTTGTCGGTGACAGGGGGCTGGGAGACCCAGTACTTC. Protein sequence: CASSLSVTGGWETQYF.

The rearrangement joins TRBV29-1 to TRBJ2-2; D gene ambiguous. The V gene's germline CDR1 is SQVTM and CDR2 ANQGSEA. This CDR3 has 13 residues. V lost 6 bases to trimming and J lost 5 bases, with 13 bases between them. The CDR3 DNA follows: TGCAGCGTAGGTATTAGCCGTACCGGGGAGCTGTTTTTT. Translation gives CSVGISRTGELFF.

J is TRBJ1-3 and V is TRBV28; 9 nucleotides align to TRBD1. J was trimmed by 4 bases and V by 5 bases; bases with no gene match: 6. The CDR3 runs 15 residues. Germline loops: CDR1 MDHEN, CDR2 SYDVKM. The CDR3 coding sequence is TGTGCCAGCAGTCAGGACAGGGGACGGGGAAACACCATATATTTT. The encoded protein is CASSQDRGRGNTIYF.

Only one count was recorded for this clone. J is TRBJ2-3 and V is TRBV19; 7 positions match TRBD2. Per germline, CDR1 LNHDA and CDR2 SQIVND (reference sequence). V lost 5 bases to trimming and J lost 3 bases; unmatched junction nucleotides: 8. The CDR3 has 15 amino acids. CDR3 amino acids: CASSRREARTDTQYF. The DNA for the CDR3 is TGTGCCAGTAGTCGTCGGGAGGCCCGAACAGATACGCAGTATTTT.

The J gene is TRBJ2-7, the V gene TRBV5-1, with 9 positions matching TRBD2. V trimming: 4 bases; J trimming: 2 bases; junction bases outside the gene matches: 7. The CDR3 covers 15 residues. CDR1 SGHRS and CDR2 YFSETQ come from the germline V gene. CDR3 in amino acids: CASSQLAGGTYEQYF. Written as DNA, the CDR3 is TGCGCCAGCAGCCAGCTCGCGGGAGGGACCTACGAGCAGTACTTC.

This clone was observed a handful of times. The chain has TRBV7-9 and TRBJ1-2, with no clear D. CDR3 length equals 13 residues. CDR1 SEHNR and CDR2 FQNEAQ come from the germline V gene (reference sequence). V shed 5 bases and J shed 4 bases, with 11 bases lying between them. CDR3 in DNA: TGTGCCAGCAGCGAAAGTTGGGCCTATGGCTACACCTTC. Amino acid sequence: CASSESWAYGYTF. Full variable domain (remainder filled in from reference TRBV7-9 and TRBJ1-2): DTGVSQNPRHKITKRGQNVTFRCDPISEHNRLYWYRQTLGQGPEFLTYFQNEAQLEKSRLLSDRFSAERPKGSFSTLEIQRTEQGDSAMYLCASSESWAYGYTFGSGTRLTVV.

The chain uses TRBV5-4 and TRBJ1-1; the match to TRBD1 covers 8 bases. Germline assignment: CDR1 SGHNT and CDR2 YYREEE (reference sequence). Trimming cost V 2 bases and J 5 bases; bases outside gene matches: 2. The CDR3 consists of 13 residues. The CDR3 DNA follows: TGTGCCAGCAGCTTCGGACAGGGTACTGAAGCTTTCTTT. It codes for CASSFGQGTEAFF.

In this sample, this clone turned up a few times. The chain recombines TRBV28 with TRBJ1-1, with 7 bases lining up with TRBD1. The CDR3 contains 14 residues. Germline V gene lookup returns CDR1 MDHEN and CDR2 SYDVKM. V gave up 7 bases and J gave up 1 base; unmatched junction bases: 6. Here the CDR3 DNA reads TGTGCCAGCATTCGACGGACAGGGAACACTGAAGCTTTCTTT. Translated, it gives CASIRRTGNTEAFF.

The chain joins TRBV4-1 to TRBJ2-7; 8 bases agree with TRBD2. CDR1 and CDR2 (germline): MGHRA, YSYEKL. Trimming took 0 bases from V and 0 from J; bases not matched to a gene: 4. The CDR3 spans 16 residues. CDR3 amino acids: CASSQEAGTSSYEQYF. CDR3 in DNA: TGCGCCAGCAGCCAAGAAGCCGGGACTAGCTCCTACGAGCAGTACTTC.

The chain carries TRBV4-1 and TRBJ2-7, with 12 bases identical to TRBD2. This CDR3 spans 15 amino acids. Germline V gene data show CDR1 as MGHRA and CDR2 as YSYEKL. Trimming cost V 1 base and J 6 bases; bases outside gene matches: 4. This chain's CDR3 is CASSQGAGLAGEQYF. CDR3 in DNA: TGCGCCAGCAGCCAAGGGGCGGGACTAGCGGGCGAGCAGTACTTC.

This chain joins TRBV27 and TRBJ1-1; 8 bases match TRBD1. This CDR3 region has 17 residues. The V segment lost 2 bases and the J segment 1 base; nucleotides outside the gene matches: 9. Germline V gene lookup returns CDR1 MNHEY and CDR2 SMNVEV (reference sequence). CDR3 nucleotides: TGTGCCAGCAGTTTAGCCCCCAGACAGGGGACGAACACTGAAGCTTTCTTT. Amino acid sequence: CASSLAPRQGTNTEAFF.